This record concerns one TCR beta chain sequence. The antigen remains undetermined. The sample is drawn from a study of T cell responses to AZD1222 COVID-19 vaccine. Sequencing used immunoSEQ multiplex PCR; TCRdb keeps in-frame clones, though not all of them. The profile shows some 190,000 clones, 80% to 95% of them singletons. Findings and caveats of the study: Two AZD1222 administrations were followed by greater Spike-specific TCR breadth and depth. Clonal diversity was possibly underestimated, and white British individuals and females predominated among donors.

Second doses that came at about 4 or about 12 weeks were put together. Germline CDR1 LGHDT, CDR2 YNNKEL (reference sequence). This CDR3 is built from 14 residues. V was clipped by 2 bases and J by 7 bases, with 15 bases between them. This chain links TRBV3-1 (or the pseudogene TRBV3-2) with TRBJ2-7; no clear D gene. This sequence originates from an adult who received the AZD1222 COVID-19 vaccine. The input for sequencing was peripheral blood, taken 28 days after the second AZD1222 dose. This chain's CDR3 is CASSQSDNVGEQYF. The CDR3 region has the DNA TGTGCCAGCAGCCAAAGTGACAATGTAGGAGAGCAGTACTTC.